This T cell receptor beta chain was retrieved from a study of T cell changes during pregnancy in multiple sclerosis (dated by TCRdb to about 2019). For context, the study as a whole: Changes in the T cell repertoire over the course of pregnancy were examined in this study in women with multiple sclerosis.

On this clone: The antigen it binds to is not known. No clone much larger than this one lies a single base away; base qualities are absent.

Library generation was performed with the immunoSEQ multiplex PCR assay. TCRdb obtained this table from immuneACCESS and retained in-frame rearrangements with V and J assigned. These tables miss some clones; where compared with another copy, unresolved V genes account for less than half of the shortfall, and the remainder is unexplained. This sample comprises about 40,000 clones, 88% of them detected only once. Together, the top ten hold roughly 4.9% of the sample. Trimming at the junction amounts to 0 bases on V and 6 bases on J, and the germline ends lie 5 bases apart. From its cysteine to its phenylalanine, the CDR3 spans 12 amino acids. Left in the record is the CDR3 DNA by itself, 36 bases read in frame from the first base. From a lookup of the germline V gene, CDR1 and CDR2 are SGDLS and YYNGEE.

The clonotype was recovered from a female donor in good health, enrolled as a control in a pregnancy study. The material sequenced was peripheral blood, taken in the first trimester of pregnancy. The sequence joins TRBV9 to TRBJ2-3; the D gene assignment is ambiguous. The CDR3: CASSVGPDTQYF. The sequenced DNA is TGTGCCAGCAGCGTAGGTCCGGATACGCAGTATTTT.